These T cell receptor beta chains were read from a single sample in a study of OX40 agonist ivuxolimab in advanced cancers. Repertoires were generated with immunoSEQ multiplex PCR, while TCRdb's copy carries only in-frame clones and drops some. The sample contains about 20,000 clones, around 78% of which appear only once. The sequencing here drew on CD4+ or CD8+ T cells sorted from blood, taken in a trial of the OX40 agonist ivuxolimab. These receptors all come from an adult with an advanced solid tumor such as melanoma, head and neck, liver or kidney cancer. Both conserved end residues are part of each CDR3.

V: TRBV19; length: 14; CDR3: CASSIDLDAGELFF
V: TRBV19; length: 15; CDR3: CASSIGGQGTGELFF
V: TRBV16; length: 15; CDR3: CASSRWGTADQPQHF
V: TRBV5-6; length: 13; CDR3: CASSLTGPGELFF
V: TRBV10-3; length: 14; CDR3: CAISLDRSNTEAFF
V: TRBV5-5; length: 15; CDR3: CASSSGQTSGNTIYF
V: TRBV5-4; length: 14; CDR3: CASSLWEYNSPLHF
V: TRBV7-3; length: 13; CDR3: CASSFVAFNEQFF
V: TRBV11-2; length: 14; CDR3: CASSLRAGTGELFF
V: TRBV6-6; length: 12; CDR3: CASSYLSNEQYF
V: TRBV7-3; length: 13; CDR3: CASSMTGGQPQHF